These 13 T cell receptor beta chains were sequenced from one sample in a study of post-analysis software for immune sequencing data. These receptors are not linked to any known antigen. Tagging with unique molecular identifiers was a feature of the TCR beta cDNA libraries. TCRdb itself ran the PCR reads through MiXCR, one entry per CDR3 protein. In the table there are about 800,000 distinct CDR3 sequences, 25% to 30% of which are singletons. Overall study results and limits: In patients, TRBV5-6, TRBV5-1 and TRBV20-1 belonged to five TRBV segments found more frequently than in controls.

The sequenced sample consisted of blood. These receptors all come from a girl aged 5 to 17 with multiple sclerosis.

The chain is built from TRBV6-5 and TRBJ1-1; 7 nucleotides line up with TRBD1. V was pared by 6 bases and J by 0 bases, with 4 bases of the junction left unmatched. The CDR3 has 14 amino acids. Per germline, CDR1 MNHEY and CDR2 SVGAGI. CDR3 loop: CASSGRGMNTEAFF. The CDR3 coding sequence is TGTGCCAGCAGCGGCAGGGGGATGAACACTGAAGCTTTCTTT.

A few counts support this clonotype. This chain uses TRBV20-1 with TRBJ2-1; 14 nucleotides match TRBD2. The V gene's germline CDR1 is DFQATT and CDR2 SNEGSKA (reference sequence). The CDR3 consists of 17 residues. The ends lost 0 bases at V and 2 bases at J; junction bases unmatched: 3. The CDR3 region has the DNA TGCAGTGCTAGAGATGGACTAGCGGGAGGAACCTACAATGAGCAGTTCTTC. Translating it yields CSARDGLAGGTYNEQFF.

The CDR3 protein is CASSPRMLDEQFF. DNA of the CDR3: TGTGCCAGCAGCCCCCGCATGCTTGATGAGCAGTTCTTC. V is TRBV28 and J is TRBJ2-1; D not resolved. Germline CDR1 reads MDHEN; CDR2 reads SYDVKM. The CDR3 runs to 13 residues. V was trimmed by 6 bases and J by 8 bases, leaving 14 bases between them.

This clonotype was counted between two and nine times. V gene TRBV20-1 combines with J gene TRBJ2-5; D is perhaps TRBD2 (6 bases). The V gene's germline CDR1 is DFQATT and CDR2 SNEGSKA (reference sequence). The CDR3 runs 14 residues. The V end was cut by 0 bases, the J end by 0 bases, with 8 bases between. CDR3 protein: CSARDLADQETQYF. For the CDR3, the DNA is TGCAGTGCTAGAGATTTAGCGGACCAAGAGACCCAGTACTTC.

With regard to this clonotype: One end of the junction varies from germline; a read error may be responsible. For the CDR3, the DNA is TGTGCCAGCAACCAATCGCGAGGGGGCCGCGATGAGCAGTTCTTC. Translated: CASNQSRGGRDEQFF. J is TRBJ2-1 and V is TRBV4-2, with 7 bases identical to TRBD1. Germline V gene data show CDR1 as LGHNA and CDR2 as YNFKEQ. This CDR3 region has 15 residues.

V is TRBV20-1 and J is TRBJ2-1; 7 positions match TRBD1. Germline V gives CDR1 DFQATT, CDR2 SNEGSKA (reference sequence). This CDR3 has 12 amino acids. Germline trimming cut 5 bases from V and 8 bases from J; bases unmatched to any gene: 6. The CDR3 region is CSAAQGRDEQFF. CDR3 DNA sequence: TGCAGTGCTGCACAGGGGCGCGATGAGCAGTTCTTC.

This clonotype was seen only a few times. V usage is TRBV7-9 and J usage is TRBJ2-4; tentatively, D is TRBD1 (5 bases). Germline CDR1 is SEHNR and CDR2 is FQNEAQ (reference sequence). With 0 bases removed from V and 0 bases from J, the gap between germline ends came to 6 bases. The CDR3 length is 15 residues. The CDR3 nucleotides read TGTGCCAGCAGCTTAGCCGACAGAGCCAAAAACATTCAGTACTTC. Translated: CASSLADRAKNIQYF.

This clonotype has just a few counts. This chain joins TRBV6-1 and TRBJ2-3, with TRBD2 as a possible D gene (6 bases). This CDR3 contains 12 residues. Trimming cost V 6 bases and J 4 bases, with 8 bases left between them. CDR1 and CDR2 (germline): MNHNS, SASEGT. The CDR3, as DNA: TGTGCCAGCAGAACGGGGGCAGATACGCAGTATTTT. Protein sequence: CASRTGADTQYF.

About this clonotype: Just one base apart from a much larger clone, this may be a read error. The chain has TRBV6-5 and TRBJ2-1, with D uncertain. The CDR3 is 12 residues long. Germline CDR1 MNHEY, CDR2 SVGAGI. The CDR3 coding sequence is TGTGCCAGCAGTTACCTGGGAAATGAGAAGTTCTTC. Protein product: CASSYLGNEKFF.

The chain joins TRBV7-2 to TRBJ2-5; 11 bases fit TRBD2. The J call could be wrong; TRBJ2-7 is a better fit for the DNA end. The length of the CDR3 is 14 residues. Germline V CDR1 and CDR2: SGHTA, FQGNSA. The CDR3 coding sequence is TGTGCCAGCAGCTCAACTAGCGGGAGTTCCGAGCAGTACTTC. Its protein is CASSSTSGSSEQYF.

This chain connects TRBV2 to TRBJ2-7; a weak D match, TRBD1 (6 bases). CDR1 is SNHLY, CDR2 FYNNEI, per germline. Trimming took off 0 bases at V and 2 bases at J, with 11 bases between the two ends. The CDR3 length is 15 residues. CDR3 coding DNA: TGTGCCAGCAGTGAAGCCCTGACAGGCCCCTACGAGCAGTACTTC. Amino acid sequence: CASSEALTGPYEQYF.

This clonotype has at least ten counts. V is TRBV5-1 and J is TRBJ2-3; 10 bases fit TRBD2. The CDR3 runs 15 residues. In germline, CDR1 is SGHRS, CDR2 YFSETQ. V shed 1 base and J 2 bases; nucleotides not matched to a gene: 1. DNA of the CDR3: TGCGCCAGCAGCTTGACTAGCGGGGACACAGATACGCAGTATTTT. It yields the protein CASSLTSGDTDTQYF.

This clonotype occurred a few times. DNA for the CDR3: TGCGCCAGCAGCCACGGCAGGGGGCTTAGCTATGGCTACACCTTC. It translates to CASSHGRGLSYGYTF. The chain links TRBV4-1 to TRBJ1-2; 8 nucleotides agree with TRBD1. The CDR3 contains 15 residues. Germline CDR1 and CDR2: MGHRA and YSYEKL. Unmatched junction bases numbered 7, after V lost 3 bases and J lost 4 bases.